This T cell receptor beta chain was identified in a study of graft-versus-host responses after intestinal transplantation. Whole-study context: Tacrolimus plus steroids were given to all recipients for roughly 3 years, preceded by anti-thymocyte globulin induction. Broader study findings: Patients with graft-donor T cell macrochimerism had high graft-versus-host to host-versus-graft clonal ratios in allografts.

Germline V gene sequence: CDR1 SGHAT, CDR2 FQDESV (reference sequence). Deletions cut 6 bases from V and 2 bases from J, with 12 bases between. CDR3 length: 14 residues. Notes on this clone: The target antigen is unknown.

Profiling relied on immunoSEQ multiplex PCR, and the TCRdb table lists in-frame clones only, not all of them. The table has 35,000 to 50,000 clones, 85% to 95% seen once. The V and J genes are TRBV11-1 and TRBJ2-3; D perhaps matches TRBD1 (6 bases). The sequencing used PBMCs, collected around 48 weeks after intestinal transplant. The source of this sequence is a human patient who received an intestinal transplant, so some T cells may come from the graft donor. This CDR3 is CASRGDRYTDTQYF. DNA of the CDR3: TGTGCCAGCAGGGGAGACAGGTACACAGATACGCAGTATTTT.